What follows is one T cell receptor (beta chain) and its context. Antigen: not known. In TCRdb, the 5' RACE reads were re-called with MiXCR into one record per CDR3 protein. This repertoire shows 300,000 to 400,000 distinct CDR3 sequences, 9.5% to 12% found once; its top ten account for 3% to 3.5%. Germline CDR1 is LGHNA and CDR2 is YSLEER. The CDR3 sequence is 16 residues long. The germline V and J ends were trimmed by 0 bases and 2 bases, with 11 bases remaining between them. These data originate in a study of T cells after yellow fever vaccination. Whole-study results and caveats: Compared with primary, the secondary response was weaker and peaked at day 5, not 15.

Source: CD4+ T cells sorted from PBMCs, taken 45 days after the yellow fever booster vaccination. V and J are TRBV4-3 and TRBJ1-5, with a weak D call TRBD1 (5 bases). The TCR comes from a man aged 18 to 35 who received the YFV17D yellow fever vaccine. The CDR3 loop reads CASSQETGAGNQPQHF. The DNA for the CDR3 is TGCGCCAGCAGCCAAGAGACCGGGGCAGGCAATCAGCCCCAGCATTTT.